This TCR beta chain stems from a study of a mutant IDH1 vaccine in newly diagnosed glioma. J was trimmed by 3 bases and V by 5 bases; bases with no gene match: 14. This CDR3 has 17 amino acids. From germline, CDR1 is SEHNR and CDR2 FQNEAQ (reference sequence). The time point was: week 35, safety follow-up. In the vaccine, a single dose held 300 ug of the mutant IDH1 20-mer peptide, along with topical imiquimod. Regarding this clone: Its specificity is unknown.

Assay used: immunoSEQ multiplex PCR; TCRdb lists only in-frame clones, some missing. The sample holds 50,000 to 70,000 clones, around 84% seen once. This TCR derives from a young man with glioma. This specimen consisted of PBMCs, obtained from a glioma patient whose treatment included an IDH1 peptide vaccine. This chain joins TRBV7-9 and TRBJ2-7, with 9 bases matching TRBD1. CDR3 region: CASSPVPSGQGGYEQYF. The CDR3 coding sequence is TGTGCCAGCAGCCCTGTTCCCTCGGGACAGGGAGGCTACGAGCAGTACTTC.